These 18 T cell receptor beta chains came from one sample sequenced in a study of cytomegalovirus exposure and HLA in healthy donors. Primers for the PCR totalled 60 Vbeta and 13 Jbeta. TCRdb's copy holds only in-frame clones and misses some; the assay was immunoSEQ multiplex PCR. The data show some 100,000 clones, roughly 76% seen once. Material: PBMCs. These TCRs come from a woman between 40 and 55 years old in good health and CMV-seropositive.

This rearrangement joins TRBV6-5 to TRBJ1-1; weak D call: TRBD1 (5 bases). The length of the CDR3 is 14 residues. Trimming cost V 7 bases and J 1 base, with 13 bases left between them. Germline lookup yields CDR1 MNHEY and CDR2 SVGAGI. The CDR3 region has the DNA TGTGCCAGCACCTTTCGGGGGAAGAACACTGAAGCTTTCTTT. This gives the protein CASTFRGKNTEAFF.

CDR3 bases: TGTGCCAGCAGCCCCAGGACGATCGGAGGAAGTGGCTACACCTTC. Encoded protein: CASSPRTIGGSGYTF. The chain carries TRBV7-8 and TRBJ1-2, with unresolved D. Germline V gene data show CDR1 as SGHVS and CDR2 as FQNEAQ. The CDR3 totals 15 residues. Trimming cost V 5 bases and J 7 bases, with 20 bases left between them. Complete variable domain (other parts from reference TRBV7-8 and TRBJ1-2): GAGVSQSPRYKVAKRGQDVALRCDPISGHVSLFWYQQALGQGPEFLTYFQNEAQLDKSGLPSDRFFAERPEGSVSTLKIQRTQQEDSAVYLCASSPRTIGGSGYTFGSGTRLTVV.

V usage is TRBV14 and J usage is TRBJ2-5, with a possible D match to TRBD2 (6 bases). The CDR3 extends over 16 amino acids. Trimming pared 4 bases from V and 1 base from J, leaving 16 bases between. Germline V CDR1 and CDR2: SGHDN, FVKESK. CDR3 DNA: TGTGCCAGCAGCCGACGGCCGGCGGGGAGCCAAGAGACCCAGTACTTC. This codes for CASSRRPAGSQETQYF.

V gene TRBV19 combines with J gene TRBJ1-2, with TRBD1 as a possible D gene (6 bases). The CDR3 is 14 residues long. In germline, CDR1 is LNHDA, CDR2 SQIVND (reference sequence). V was trimmed by 8 bases and J by 2 bases, leaving 15 bases between them. The DNA for the CDR3 is TGTGCCAGTGGCCTCGGACAGCTGAACTATGGCTACACCTTC. It specifies CASGLGQLNYGYTF. The variable domain in full, with the rest retrieved from reference TRBV19 and TRBJ1-2, is DGGITQSPKYLFRKEGQNVTLSCEQNLNHDAMYWYRQDPGQGLRLIYYSQIVNDFQKGDIAEGYSVSREKKESFPLTVTSAQKNPTAFYLCASGLGQLNYGYTFGSGTRLTVV.

This chain connects TRBV4-1 to TRBJ1-3, with D tentatively TRBD1 (6 bases). CDR1 is MGHRA, CDR2 YSYEKL, per germline. This CDR3 region has 20 residues. V was cut by 1 base and J by 0 bases, with 22 bases left in between. The DNA of the CDR3 is TGCGCCAGCAGCCAAGGAGTGCTAAGAAGACAGGCCCTCTCTGGAAACACCATATATTTT. Protein: CASSQGVLRRQALSGNTIYF.

Worth noting for this clone: Other DNA sequences of this sample code for an identical CDR3. The chain combines TRBV5-1 with TRBJ2-3; a possible D gene is TRBD2 (6 bases). This CDR3 has 14 amino acids. CDR1 and CDR2 (germline): SGHRS, YFSETQ. The ends were cut back, 3 bases at V and 0 bases at J, with 8 bases in the middle. CDR3 DNA sequence: TGCGCCAGCAGCTCGGGGACTAGCACAGATACGCAGTATTTT. Protein: CASSSGTSTDTQYF.

The chain couples TRBV6-1 to TRBJ2-1; D not resolved. CDR1 is MNHNS and CDR2 is SASEGT in the germline V gene. V lost 2 bases, J lost 8 bases, and 13 bases lay in between. The CDR3 is made up of 14 amino acids. The CDR3 nucleotides read TGTGCCAGCAGTGAACAGCTAGTTTGGGATGAGCAGTTCTTC. This encodes CASSEQLVWDEQFF.

The V gene is TRBV2, the J gene TRBJ1-1, with 10 nucleotides matching TRBD1. The CDR3 consists of 15 residues. Germline loops: CDR1 SNHLY, CDR2 FYNNEI. With V trimmed by 7 bases and J by 3 bases, 8 bases remained unmatched. As DNA, the CDR3 is TGTGCCAGCAAAGACAGGGGGCAGTGGGACACTGAAGCTTTCTTT. Amino acid sequence: CASKDRGQWDTEAFF.

CDR3 nucleotide sequence: TGTGCCAGCCAACAGGGGGGCGGTTATGGCTACACCTTC. This encodes CASQQGGGYGYTF. This chain connects TRBV6-1 to TRBJ1-2, with 8 bases identical to TRBD1. The CDR3 is made up of 13 amino acids. J gave up 5 bases and V 8 bases, and 7 bases lay outside the gene matches. CDR1 is MNHNS and CDR2 is SASEGT in the germline V gene.

This chain uses TRBV5-1 with TRBJ1-2, with a weak D call TRBD1 (6 bases). The V end lost 7 bases, the J end lost 6 bases, and 22 bases lay between the germline ends. The germline gives CDR1 SGHRS, CDR2 YFSETQ. The CDR3 runs 15 residues. Here the CDR3 reads CASGAGGQGNNGYTF. Written as DNA, the CDR3 is TGCGCCAGCGGCGCGGGGGGCCAGGGGAACAATGGCTACACCTTC.

This chain connects TRBV6-4 to TRBJ2-1; perhaps TRBD2 as D (6 bases). CDR3 size: 16 residues. Trimming pared 6 bases from V and 7 bases from J, leaving 22 bases between. In germline, CDR1 is MRHNA, CDR2 SNTAGT. The CDR3 sequence is CASSASIGTAYNEQFF. Written as DNA, the CDR3 is TGTGCCAGCAGCGCCTCAATCGGGACTGCGTATAATGAGCAGTTCTTC.

The rearrangement links TRBV27 to TRBJ2-1; 11 nucleotides align to TRBD1. The CDR3 sequence is 16 residues long. The germline CDR1 and CDR2 sequences are MNHEY and SMNVEV (reference sequence). Trimming cost V 6 bases and J 12 bases; bases outside gene matches: 16. The CDR3: CASRMKGTGGTSGQFF. CDR3 coding DNA: TGTGCCAGCAGGATGAAGGGGACAGGGGGAACTTCGGGGCAGTTCTTC.

About this clone: Distinct nucleotide sequences in the sample also encode this CDR3. This chain joins TRBV27 and TRBJ1-1; no firm D call. V lost 0 bases, J lost 1 base, and 3 bases lay in between. CDR3 length: 13 residues. The V gene's germline CDR1 is MNHEY and CDR2 SMNVEV (reference sequence). CDR3 protein: CASSLSRNTEAFF. CDR3 nucleotide sequence: TGTGCCAGCAGTTTATCCAGGAACACTGAAGCTTTCTTT.

This chain uses TRBV5-1 with TRBJ2-7; 8 bases agree with TRBD2. Germline V gene data show CDR1 as SGHRS and CDR2 as YFSETQ. V shed 2 bases and J 2 bases; nucleotides not matched to a gene: 6. This CDR3 comprises 15 residues. The CDR3 here is CASSFGTSPTYEQYF. The CDR3 DNA follows: TGCGCCAGCAGCTTTGGGACTAGTCCTACCTACGAGCAGTACTTC.

Concerning this clone itself: Given a much more abundant clone one base away, this may be a read error. The CDR3 DNA sequence: TGTGCCAGCAGCTTGGGGCAGGGCTATGGCTACACCTTC. Translating gives CASSLGQGYGYTF. The chain links TRBV7-3 to TRBJ1-2, with D tentatively TRBD1 (5 bases). The CDR3 consists of 13 residues. Trimming cost V 3 bases and J 4 bases, with 9 bases left between them. In germline, CDR1 is SGHTA, CDR2 FQGTGA. Full variable domain (rest looked up from reference TRBV7-3 and TRBJ1-2): GAGVSQTPSNKVTEKGKYVELRCDPISGHTALYWYRQSLGQGPEFLIYFQGTGAADDSGLPNDRFFAVRPEGSVSTLKIQRTERGDSAVYLCASSLGQGYGYTFGSGTRLTVV.

This chain joins TRBV7-2 and TRBJ2-1, with a tentative D call TRBD2 (6 bases). Trimming shortened V by 5 bases and J by 2 bases, and 13 bases separated the two germline ends. Germline V lookup: CDR1 SGHTA, CDR2 FQGNSA. This CDR3 spans 15 amino acids. CDR3 region: CASSPIAAPYNEQFF. The CDR3 nucleotides are TGTGCCAGCAGCCCCATAGCGGCCCCCTACAATGAGCAGTTCTTC.

The chain combines TRBV2 with TRBJ1-2; 7 bases are a match to TRBD1. CDR3 length: 14 residues. V lost 5 bases, J lost 1 base, and 4 bases stayed unmatched. CDR1 and CDR2 from the germline V gene are SNHLY and FYNNEI. DNA of the CDR3: TGTGCCAGCAGTAAGGGACAGCTTAACTATGGCTACACCTTC. Translating it yields CASSKGQLNYGYTF.

This clone was observed a few times. CDR3 bases: TGTGCCAGCAGGGCTAGCGGTGAGACCCAGTACTTC. Encoded protein: CASRASGETQYF. The chain joins TRBV27 to TRBJ2-5; 7 bases fit TRBD2. The trim removed 6 bases at V and 5 bases at J, leaving 3 bases unmatched. Germline assignment: CDR1 MNHEY and CDR2 SMNVEV (reference sequence). There are 12 residues in the CDR3.